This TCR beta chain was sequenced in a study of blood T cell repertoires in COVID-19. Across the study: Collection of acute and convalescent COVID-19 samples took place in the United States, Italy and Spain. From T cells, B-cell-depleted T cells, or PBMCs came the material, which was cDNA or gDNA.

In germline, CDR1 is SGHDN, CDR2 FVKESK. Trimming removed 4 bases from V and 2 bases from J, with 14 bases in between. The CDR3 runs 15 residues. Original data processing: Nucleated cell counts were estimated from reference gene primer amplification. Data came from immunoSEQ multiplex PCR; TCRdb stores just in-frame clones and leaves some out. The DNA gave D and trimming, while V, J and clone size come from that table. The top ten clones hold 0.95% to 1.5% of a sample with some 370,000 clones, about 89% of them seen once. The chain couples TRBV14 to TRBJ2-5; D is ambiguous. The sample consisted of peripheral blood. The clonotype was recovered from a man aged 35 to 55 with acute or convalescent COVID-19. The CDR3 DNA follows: TGTGCCAGCAGCCCCTATTCCCCTGCACAAGAGACCCAGTACTTC. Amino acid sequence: CASSPYSPAQETQYF.